This T cell receptor beta chain stems from a study of cytomegalovirus exposure and HLA in healthy donors. Study-level results: Altogether, about 160 TCR beta chains were recorded as cytomegalovirus-associated. Rare TCR sequences dominated, though some public TCRs recurred in many donors.

The PCR ran on 60 Vbeta and 13 Jbeta primers. In the original analysis: As a later analysis found, there were 82 million or so unique TCR beta chains, of which roughly 11 million were shared. Sequencing was performed with immunoSEQ multiplex PCR; in TCRdb, only in-frame clones are kept and a portion is missing. V, J and clone size are taken as reported in that table, and D and trimming were inferred from the DNA itself. The sample carries over 95,000 clones, 70% to 85% recorded once. There are 18 residues in the CDR3. Trimming removed 0 bases from V and 6 bases from J; junction bases left unmatched: 8. Germline loops: CDR1 SGHTA, CDR2 FQGTGA. As concerns this clone: Its target is unknown.

This receptor was obtained from a middle-aged man in good health and CMV-seropositive. Sequenced: PBMCs. The chain uses TRBV7-3 and TRBJ2-3; TRBD2 matches 14 bases. Written as DNA, the CDR3 is TGTGCCAGCAGCTTAACGGGACTAGCGGGGGCCCGAAAGGATACGCAGTATTTT. Amino acids: CASSLTGLAGARKDTQYF.